A selection of T cell receptor beta chains follows, all from one sample in a study of identical twins. TCRdb re-analysed the 5' RACE reads in MiXCR, keeping a single row per CDR3 protein. The sample consists of 1,800,000 or so distinct CDR3 sequences, around 33% of them appearing once. Sequenced: cord blood. The receptor source for this set is a newborn girl in good health. Both conserved end residues are part of each CDR3. D genes are given only for firm matches. The listing skips clone size in some rows; elsewhere it reads once, few, many or a size class.

CASGQSNQPQHF | TGTGCCAGCGGACAGAGCAATCAGCCCCAGCATTTT | many | TRBV3-1 | NA | TRBJ1-5
CSARDPGHAGYTF | TGCAGTGCTAGAGATCCCGGACACGCCGGCTACACCTTC | few | TRBV20-1 | NA | TRBJ1-2
CSARTGAGNQPQHF | TGCAGTGCTAGGACAGGGGCGGGCAATCAGCCCCAGCATTTT | NA | TRBV20-1 | TRBD1 | TRBJ1-5
CASSLPGLYGYTF | TGCGCCAGCAGCTTGCCGGGACTCTATGGCTACACCTTC | many | TRBV5-1 | NA | TRBJ1-2
CASSTNPNEKLFF | TGTGCCAGCAGTACCAACCCTAATGAAAAACTGTTTTTT | NA | TRBV6-6 | NA | TRBJ1-4
CASSVRETSTDTQYF | TGTGCCAGCAGTGTCAGAGAGACTAGCACAGATACGCAGTATTTT | NA | TRBV6-1 | NA | TRBJ2-3
CASSLDGGNQPQHF | TGTGCCAGCAGCTTAGATGGGGGCAATCAGCCCCAGCATTTT | many | TRBV5-1 | NA | TRBJ1-5
CSAPEGTGDTGELFF | TGCAGTGCCCCGGAGGGGACAGGGGACACCGGGGAGCTGTTTTTT | NA | TRBV20-1 | TRBD1 | TRBJ2-2
CAITAGDSYEQYF | TGTGCCATCACTGCGGGCGACTCCTACGAGCAGTACTTC | few | TRBV10-3 | NA | TRBJ2-7
CATSKSRQAIYNEQFF | TGTGCCACCAGCAAATCAAGACAGGCGATTTACAATGAGCAGTTCTTC | few | TRBV15 | NA | TRBJ2-1